Shown below are 25 T cell receptor beta chains from a single sample sequenced in a study of vaccination effects on CD4 cells after COVID-19. It was after approximately 11 days of culture that CD4+ T cells were isolated. Participants were given two doses of BNT162b2 or mRNA-1273 vaccine. These receptors are not linked to any known antigen. Produced via immunoSEQ multiplex PCR; TCRdb's table is partial and in-frame only. Here the sample spans roughly 40,000 clones, around two thirds being singletons. This specimen was CD4+ T cells from PBMCs cultured without peptide, taken after COVID-19 vaccination. Receptors were obtained from a human donor who received a COVID-19 vaccine.

The rearrangement uses TRBV9 and TRBJ2-1, with 14 bases matching TRBD2. The junction had 7 bases not matched to a gene; V was cut back by 2 bases and J by 9 bases. This CDR3 has 16 amino acids. The germline gives CDR1 SGDLS, CDR2 YYNGEE. The CDR3 reads CASSVETSGGAVEQFF. In DNA, the CDR3 is TGTGCCAGCAGCGTGGAGACTAGCGGGGGGGCCGTTGAGCAGTTCTTC.

The chain links TRBV6-5 to TRBJ1-5; D is unclear. V was shortened by 2 bases and J by 0 bases, with 2 bases between the two germline ends. Germline CDR1 MNHEY, CDR2 SVGAGI. The CDR3 extends over 13 amino acids. Here the CDR3 DNA reads TGTGCCAGCAGTTACAATAGCAATCAGCCCCAGCATTTT. This sequence encodes CASSYNSNQPQHF.

This clone was observed a single time. The V and J genes are TRBV19 and TRBJ2-3; a possible D gene is TRBD1 (5 bases). CDR1 LNHDA and CDR2 SQIVND come from the germline V gene (reference sequence). The ends were cut back, 6 bases at V and 5 bases at J, with 18 bases in the middle. The CDR3 totals 15 residues. CDR3 nucleotides: TGTGCCAGTAGGACCCGGGCAATGGGGCTAGATACGCAGTATTTT. The encoded protein is CASRTRAMGLDTQYF.

The chain carries TRBV5-4 and TRBJ1-6; TRBD1 is a possible D gene (6 bases). From germline, CDR1 is SGHNT and CDR2 YYREEE (reference sequence). The V end lost 2 bases, the J end lost 7 bases, and 10 bases lay between the germline ends. The CDR3 extends over 14 amino acids. CDR3 nucleotides: TGTGCCAGCAGCTTAGAACAGGGAAATTCACCCCTCCACTTT. Translated: CASSLEQGNSPLHF.

The rearrangement uses TRBV5-1 and TRBJ1-1; D not certain. This CDR3 has 13 residues. Germline loops: CDR1 SGHRS, CDR2 YFSETQ. The V and J ends lost 0 bases and 3 bases respectively, with 6 bases between them. Written as DNA, the CDR3 is TGCGCCAGCAGCTTGGAGGCAGACACTGAAGCTTTCTTT. It encodes CASSLEADTEAFF. The variable domain in full, with the rest retrieved from reference TRBV5-1 and TRBJ1-1, is KAGVTQTPRYLIKTRGQQVTLSCSPISGHRSVSWYQQTPGQGLQFLFEYFSETQRNKGNFPGRFSGRQFSNSRSEMNVSTLELGDSALYLCASSLEADTEAFFGQGTRLTVV.

This clone was picked up one time. The same CDR3 arises from other DNA sequences in this sample as well. This chain links TRBV5-1 with TRBJ2-5; 8 nucleotides agree with TRBD1. Trimming removed 4 bases from V and 1 base from J; junction bases left unmatched: 3. Germline lookup yields CDR1 SGHRS and CDR2 YFSETQ. This CDR3 region has 14 residues. CDR3 sequence: CASSPGQGQETQYF. The CDR3 DNA follows: TGCGCCAGCAGCCCCGGACAGGGCCAAGAGACCCAGTACTTC.

This rearrangement joins TRBV12-5 to TRBJ2-5, with TRBD2 matching 7 bases. CDR3 length: 17 residues. Germline trimming cut 0 bases from V and 2 bases from J; bases unmatched to any gene: 9. Germline V gene data show CDR1 as LGHNT and CDR2 as FRNRAP. The CDR3 DNA sequence: TGTGCTAGTGGTTTGGTACTAGGGAGGGAGGGACAAGAGACCCAGTACTTC. This sequence encodes CASGLVLGREGQETQYF.

The J gene is TRBJ2-5, the V gene TRBV29-1; 9 bases are a match to TRBD1. From germline, CDR1 is SQVTM and CDR2 ANQGSEA. V lost 7 bases, J lost 4 bases, and 7 bases stayed unmatched. The CDR3 has 13 residues. As DNA, the CDR3 is TGCAGCGGCCTACAGGGGGCGGGAGAGACCCAGTACTTC. Translating gives CSGLQGAGETQYF.

This clone was counted between two and nine times. The V and J genes are TRBV27 and TRBJ2-7, with a tentative D call TRBD1 (5 bases). V was shortened by 0 bases and J by 5 bases, with 14 bases between the two germline ends. The CDR3 runs to 15 residues. Per the germline V gene, CDR1 is MNHEY and CDR2 is SMNVEV (reference sequence). CDR3 nucleotides: TGTGCCAGCAGTTTATCAAACGCCAGGGCCCACGAGCAGTACTTC. This translates into CASSLSNARAHEQYF.

The rearrangement links TRBV5-5 to TRBJ1-1, with D perhaps matching TRBD1 (6 bases). This CDR3 spans 16 amino acids. With 1 base removed from V and 0 bases from J, the gap between germline ends came to 13 bases. CDR1 and CDR2 (germline): SGHKS, YYEKEE (reference sequence). The CDR3 spells CASSLFKDRLNTEAFF. The CDR3 DNA reads TGTGCCAGCAGCTTGTTTAAAGACAGGCTGAACACTGAAGCTTTCTTT.

The rearrangement joins TRBV29-1 to TRBJ1-4, with D tentatively TRBD1 (6 bases). With 5 bases removed from V and 3 bases from J, the gap between germline ends came to 10 bases. Per germline, CDR1 SQVTM and CDR2 ANQGSEA. This CDR3 region has 13 residues. CDR3 sequence reads: CSVWTASNEKLFF. Written as DNA, the CDR3 is TGCAGCGTTTGGACAGCCTCTAATGAAAAACTGTTTTTT.

The chain joins TRBV10-3 to TRBJ2-2; D ambiguous. The CDR3 runs 15 residues. The germline V and J ends were trimmed by 0 bases and 4 bases, with 9 bases remaining between them. Germline CDR1 and CDR2: ENHRY and SYGVKD. DNA for the CDR3: TGTGCCATCAGTGAGTCTACGGATCCCACCGGGGAGCTGTTTTTT. Amino acids: CAISESTDPTGELFF.

This chain links TRBV9 with TRBJ2-7; 7 bases align to TRBD2. This CDR3 spans 16 amino acids. With 0 bases clipped from V and 6 bases from J, the junction kept 12 bases outside the gene matches. Germline CDR1 SGDLS, CDR2 YYNGEE. CDR3 sequence (DNA): TGTGCCAGCAGCGTAGCTGGGCGGGAGCTAGTCTCCGAGCAGTACTTC. Encoded protein: CASSVAGRELVSEQYF.

CDR3 residues: CASSLWGLTNEKLFF. Written as DNA, the CDR3 is TGTGCCAGCAGTTTATGGGGGCTGACTAATGAAAAACTGTTTTTT. The chain couples TRBV27 to TRBJ1-4, with a possible D match to TRBD1 (6 bases). Germline CDR1 is MNHEY and CDR2 is SMNVEV (reference sequence). The CDR3 length is 15 residues. V lost 1 base to trimming and J lost 2 bases, with 8 bases between them.

This clone occurred once. The chain combines TRBV2 with TRBJ1-3, with D possibly matching TRBD1 (5 bases). Between the trimmed V and J ends, which lost 5 bases and 0 bases, there was a span of 14 bases. In germline, CDR1 is SNHLY, CDR2 FYNNEI. The CDR3 consists of 16 residues. This CDR3 reads CASSLRDGGSGNTIYF. In DNA, the CDR3 is TGTGCCAGCAGTCTTAGGGACGGAGGCTCTGGAAACACCATATATTTT.

This chain joins TRBV5-1 and TRBJ2-7; a possible D gene is TRBD2 (6 bases). V lost 5 bases and J 2 bases, leaving 11 bases between the germline ends. This CDR3 is 13 amino acids long. Germline-derived CDR1 and CDR2 are SGHRS and YFSETQ. CDR3 residues: CASRDGLTYEQYF. As DNA, the CDR3 is TGCGCCAGCAGGGACGGACTAACCTACGAGCAGTACTTC.

The V gene is TRBV2, the J gene TRBJ1-3; TRBD1 matches 7 bases. V lost 7 bases to trimming and J lost 3 bases; unmatched junction nucleotides: 12. This CDR3 spans 16 amino acids. Germline V gene sequence: CDR1 SNHLY, CDR2 FYNNEI. The CDR3 here is CASTPMTGTFGNTIYF. The CDR3 DNA reads TGTGCCAGCACTCCGATGACAGGGACTTTTGGAAACACCATATATTTT.

This chain joins TRBV6-5 and TRBJ2-3; possibly TRBD1 or TRBD2 for D (5 bases each). The CDR3 is 13 amino acids. Per the germline V gene, CDR1 is MNHEY and CDR2 is SVGAGI. The V end was cut by 6 bases, the J end by 2 bases, with 9 bases between. CDR3 bases: TGTGCCAGCAGAGGGACCCTCACAGATACGCAGTATTTT. Its translation: CASRGTLTDTQYF.

The rearrangement uses TRBV7-2 and TRBJ2-1, with D maybe TRBD2 (6 bases). V gave up 0 bases and J gave up 10 bases, with 19 bases separating them. Per germline, CDR1 SGHTA and CDR2 FQGNSA. The CDR3 consists of 16 residues. CDR3 region: CASSLARTTRLVEQFF. CDR3 nucleotides: TGTGCCAGCAGCTTAGCGCGGACTACCAGGCTCGTGGAGCAGTTCTTC.

The rearrangement links TRBV5-6 to TRBJ1-1; no definite D call. In germline, CDR1 is SGHDT, CDR2 YYEEEE. The CDR3 sequence is 14 residues long. The V end lost 0 bases, the J end lost 1 base, and 7 bases lay between the germline ends. CDR3 protein: CASSLVQPNTEAFF. CDR3 DNA: TGTGCCAGCAGCTTGGTGCAGCCGAACACTGAAGCTTTCTTT.

This chain links TRBV6-4 with TRBJ1-3; D is unresolved. Looked up from germline, CDR1 is MRHNA and CDR2 is SNTAGT. CDR3 length equals 17 residues. V was cut by 2 bases and J by 1 base, with 15 bases left in between. The CDR3 DNA is TGTGCCAGCAGTGACGGGTTCACGAGGGATTCTGGAAACACCATATATTTT. Residues: CASSDGFTRDSGNTIYF.

The chain couples TRBV6-1 to TRBJ1-4, with a tentative D call TRBD1 (5 bases). V was pared by 1 base and J by 4 bases, with 7 bases between. The CDR3 loop spans 14 amino acids. Germline V gene lookup returns CDR1 MNHNS and CDR2 SASEGT. CDR3 protein: CASSEGGNNEKLFF. CDR3 DNA: TGTGCCAGCAGTGAAGGGGGGAATAATGAAAAACTGTTTTTT.

The rearrangement links TRBV9 to TRBJ1-6; D remains unclear. Trimming cost V 0 bases and J 5 bases, with 6 bases left between them. The CDR3 runs to 14 residues. Germline V gene data show CDR1 as SGDLS and CDR2 as YYNGEE. CDR3 coding DNA: TGTGCCAGCAGCGTAGGGGGTAATAATTCACCCCTCCACTTT. It codes for CASSVGGNNSPLHF.

The chain recombines TRBV5-6 with TRBJ1-2; 8 positions agree with TRBD1. This CDR3 has 13 amino acids. CDR1 and CDR2 from the germline V gene are SGHDT and YYEEEE. V shed 2 bases and J 10 bases; nucleotides not matched to a gene: 7. CDR3 loop: CASSLGTGRDYTF. In nucleotides, the CDR3 is TGTGCCAGCAGCTTAGGGACAGGTCGTGACTACACCTTC.

The chain employs TRBV7-8 and TRBJ2-7, with TRBD1 as a possible D gene (6 bases). Germline loops: CDR1 SGHVS, CDR2 FQNEAQ. The CDR3 runs 13 residues. V dropped 3 bases and J dropped 5 bases, with 11 bases sitting between them. Here the CDR3 DNA reads TGTGCCAGCAGCTTGGGGCAGGGGCACGAGCAGTACTTC. Its protein is CASSLGQGHEQYF.